This TCR beta chain was captured in a study of blood T cells in healthy people across ages. General study points: Long-lived and aged donors differed, with more naive CD4+ cells and higher diversity in the long-lived.

As regards this clonotype: Its target is unknown.

Caucasian, healthy and from Russia, the donors were aged between roughly 6 and 100. For the second PCR, which ran for roughly 6 to 12 cycles, a sample-barcoded 5' primer and a J-beta primer mix were used. Each CDR3 protein is one row after TCRdb ran MiXCR on the 5' RACE reads. The sample has 650,000 to 1,000,000 distinct CDR3 sequences, about 36% seen once. The origin of this receptor is a man between 18 and 35 years old in good health. Sequences were obtained from blood.

CDR3 in amino acids: CASSPEGSYNEQYF. As DNA, the CDR3 is TGCGCCAGCAGCCCCGAAGGCAGCTACAATGAGCAGTACTTC. The V gene is TRBV5-1, the J gene TRBJ2-7; D is unclear. This CDR3 region has 14 residues. Germline values: CDR1 SGHRS, CDR2 YFSETQ. Trimming took 4 bases from V and 7 from J, leaving 18 bases between them.